Each of the 20 T cell receptor beta chains below was sequenced from the same sample in a study of identical twins. MiXCR, run by TCRdb on the 5' RACE reads, gives a single entry per CDR3 protein. Of 350,000 to 600,000 distinct CDR3 sequences in the sample, over 12% were seen once. Another study also made use of these data, one on yellow fever vaccine responses in identical twins.

The sample consisted of CD4+ T cells sorted from blood. The receptor set was obtained from a woman between 18 and 30 years old in good health.

This clonotype appeared a few times. The rearrangement uses TRBV10-3 and TRBJ2-5; TRBD1 matches at 8 bases. This CDR3 has 15 amino acids. The junction had 7 bases not matched to a gene; V was cut back by 3 bases and J by 4 bases. Germline V gives CDR1 ENHRY, CDR2 SYGVKD. The CDR3 loop is CAISDSSTGAETQYF. Written as DNA, the CDR3 is TGTGCCATCAGTGACTCCTCGACAGGGGCAGAGACCCAGTACTTC.

The chain combines TRBV6-5 with TRBJ2-7; TRBD2 is a possible D gene (7 bases). The CDR3 contains 13 residues. Trimming removed 1 base from V and 6 bases from J, with 10 bases in between. In germline, CDR1 is MNHEY, CDR2 SVGAGI. CDR3 in DNA: TGTGCCAGCAGTTACTGGGGGGGGCGCGAGCAGTACTTC. It yields the protein CASSYWGGREQYF.

V gene TRBV4-2 combines with J gene TRBJ2-3, with 7 bases that match TRBD2. The V gene's germline CDR1 is LGHNA and CDR2 YNFKEQ. Trimming removed 1 base from V and 4 bases from J; junction bases left unmatched: 5. There are 15 residues in the CDR3. CDR3 coding DNA: TGTGCCAGCAGCCAAGTTACCGGGAGGTCAGATACGCAGTATTTT. This sequence encodes CASSQVTGRSDTQYF.

The chain uses TRBV7-8 and TRBJ1-5; D uncertain. V was cut by 2 bases and J by 3 bases, with 14 bases left in between. Germline V gene lookup returns CDR1 SGHVS and CDR2 FQNEAQ. The CDR3 totals 16 residues. CDR3 amino acids: CASSLSGPTSNQPQHF. The CDR3 bases are TGTGCCAGCAGCTTATCAGGCCCCACTTCCAATCAGCCCCAGCATTTT.

A few counts support this clonotype. J is TRBJ2-3 and V is TRBV4-3, with TRBD2 matching over 9 bases. Germline V CDR1 and CDR2: LGHNA, YSLEER. V was pared by 1 base and J by 3 bases, with 8 bases of the junction left unmatched. The length of the CDR3 is 17 residues. The CDR3 loop is CASSQAIITSGTDTQYF. The CDR3 nucleotides read TGCGCCAGCAGCCAAGCGATAATAACTAGCGGGACAGATACGCAGTATTTT.

This clonotype was found a few times. The V gene is TRBV29-1, the J gene TRBJ1-1; D may be TRBD1 (5 bases). The CDR3 is 14 residues long. Trimming stripped 4 bases from V and 0 bases from J, with 12 bases between. Germline assignment: CDR1 SQVTM and CDR2 ANQGSEA. DNA for the CDR3: TGCAGCGTTGGGGCGGGACTCCTGAACACTGAAGCTTTCTTT. Translating it yields CSVGAGLLNTEAFF.

The gene calls are TRBV20-1 and TRBJ2-1, with D uncertain. Germline lookup yields CDR1 DFQATT and CDR2 SNEGSKA (reference sequence). V was clipped by 3 bases and J by 7 bases, with 10 bases between them. There are 12 residues in the CDR3. The CDR3 here is CSARKLENEQFF. The CDR3 DNA sequence: TGCAGTGCTAGGAAGCTAGAAAATGAGCAGTTCTTC.

This clonotype was recorded a few times. V gene TRBV7-6 combines with J gene TRBJ2-3; D is possibly TRBD2 (7 bases). V gave up 2 bases and J gave up 4 bases, with 13 bases separating them. Germline CDR1 reads SGHVS; CDR2 reads FNYEAQ. The CDR3 loop spans 15 amino acids. The CDR3 region has the DNA TGTGCCAGCAGCTTACGGGGGGCGAGCGCAGATACGCAGTATTTT. The encoded protein is CASSLRGASADTQYF.

This clonotype occurred a few times. This rearrangement joins TRBV6-1 to TRBJ2-1; D gene ambiguous. V was clipped by 3 bases and J by 9 bases, with 12 bases between them. The germline V gene has CDR1 MNHNS and CDR2 SASEGT. The CDR3 is 13 residues long. For the CDR3, the DNA is TGTGCCAGCAGTGATTCCAGTGGCCGTGAGCAGTTCTTC. The encoded protein is CASSDSSGREQFF.

This clonotype showed up just a few times. V and J are TRBV5-1 and TRBJ2-1; 7 bases match TRBD2. The junction had 6 bases not matched to a gene; V was cut back by 0 bases and J by 9 bases. The CDR3 loop spans 14 amino acids. Germline-derived CDR1 and CDR2 are SGHRS and YFSETQ. CDR3 in amino acids: CASSLVRGGGEQFF. CDR3 DNA sequence: TGCGCCAGCAGCTTGGTTCGCGGGGGAGGTGAGCAGTTCTTC. Full variable domain (outside the CDR3, taken from reference TRBV5-1 and TRBJ2-1): KAGVTQTPRYLIKTRGQQVTLSCSPISGHRSVSWYQQTPGQGLQFLFEYFSETQRNKGNFPGRFSGRQFSNSRSEMNVSTLELGDSALYLCASSLVRGGGEQFFGPGTRLTVL.

The sample holds a few counts of this clonotype. The chain is built from TRBV20-1 and TRBJ2-1; D call uncertain. Germline CDR1 reads DFQATT; CDR2 reads SNEGSKA (reference sequence). This CDR3 contains 10 residues. V lost 3 bases to trimming and J lost 8 bases, with 5 bases between them. In DNA form, the CDR3 reads TGCAGTGCTAGCAGCGATGAGCAGTTCTTC. It translates to CSASSDEQFF.

The chain joins TRBV19 to TRBJ2-1; D may be TRBD1 (6 bases). This CDR3 comprises 17 residues. The germline CDR1 and CDR2 sequences are LNHDA and SQIVND (reference sequence). Between the trimmed V and J ends, which lost 7 bases and 2 bases, there was a span of 21 bases. As DNA, the CDR3 is TGTGCCAGTATCCTCTCACCCACAGGGCTCCCCTACAATGAGCAGTTCTTC. This gives the protein CASILSPTGLPYNEQFF. Looking up the rest from reference TRBV19 and TRBJ2-1 gives the full variable domain: DGGITQSPKYLFRKEGQNVTLSCEQNLNHDAMYWYRQDPGQGLRLIYYSQIVNDFQKGDIAEGYSVSREKKESFPLTVTSAQKNPTAFYLCASILSPTGLPYNEQFFGPGTRLTVL.

The chain couples TRBV20-1 to TRBJ2-7, with D possibly TRBD2 on 5 matching bases. V was shortened by 3 bases and J by 3 bases, with 15 bases between the two germline ends. The length of the CDR3 is 14 residues. Looked up from germline, CDR1 is DFQATT and CDR2 is SNEGSKA (reference sequence). The CDR3 is CSASPNGVLYEQYF. The CDR3, as DNA: TGCAGTGCTAGCCCGAACGGGGTTCTCTACGAGCAGTACTTC.

The V and J genes are TRBV12-5 and TRBJ2-1; the match to TRBD1 covers 8 bases. CDR1 is LGHNT, CDR2 FRNRAP, per germline. The J segment lost 1 base and the V segment lost 0 bases, leaving 14 bases of the junction unmatched. The CDR3 has 20 residues. CDR3 in DNA: TGTGCTAGTGGTTTGGTTACCTGGCAGGGGGCCTTTATGTCCTACAATGAGCAGTTCTTC. Residues: CASGLVTWQGAFMSYNEQFF. The full variable domain, completed using reference TRBV12-5 and TRBJ2-1, is DARVTQTPRHKVTEMGQEVTMRCQPILGHNTVFWYRQTMMQGLELLAYFRNRAPLDDSGMPKDRFSAEMPDATLATLKIQPSEPRDSAVYFCASGLVTWQGAFMSYNEQFFGPGTRLTVL.

The rearrangement links TRBV25-1 to TRBJ2-7, with TRBD2 as a possible D gene (6 bases). Germline-derived CDR1 and CDR2 are MGHDK and SYGVNS. Trimming cost V 6 bases and J 6 bases, with 18 bases left between them. The CDR3 is 14 amino acids. This chain's CDR3 is CASRRSGSPSEQYF. The CDR3 DNA is TGTGCCAGCAGGAGAAGCGGGTCGCCGAGCGAGCAGTACTTC.

The rearrangement uses TRBV7-2 and TRBJ2-1; D not certain. CDR3 length: 18 amino acids. Per the germline V gene, CDR1 is SGHTA and CDR2 is FQGNSA. The V end lost 0 bases, the J end lost 0 bases, and 15 bases lay between the germline ends. The CDR3 sequence is CASSLAGGVLRSYNEQFF. The CDR3 nucleotides read TGTGCCAGCAGCTTAGCAGGTGGGGTACTCCGCTCCTACAATGAGCAGTTCTTC.

This rearrangement joins TRBV29-1 to TRBJ2-1, with 9 bases matching TRBD1. Germline V gene sequence: CDR1 SQVTM, CDR2 ANQGSEA. J was trimmed by 8 bases and V by 6 bases; bases with no gene match: 11. The CDR3 has 14 residues. The CDR3 coding sequence is TGCAGCGTCGCACGACCGGGACAGGGACATGAGCAGTTCTTC. Translated, it gives CSVARPGQGHEQFF.

The chain recombines TRBV4-3 with TRBJ2-3; TRBD1 might be the D (7 bases). CDR1 is LGHNA and CDR2 is YSLEER in the germline V gene. V was pared by 0 bases and J by 5 bases, with 15 bases between. This CDR3 is built from 16 residues. The CDR3 is CASSQEVTGRKDTQYF. The CDR3 DNA reads TGCGCCAGCAGCCAAGAGGTGACAGGGAGGAAAGATACGCAGTATTTT.

This clonotype was picked up a small number of times. The rearrangement links TRBV5-6 to TRBJ2-2, with 11 bases aligning to TRBD2. This CDR3 comprises 17 residues. Germline assignment: CDR1 SGHDT and CDR2 YYEEEE. V gave up 2 bases and J gave up 2 bases; unmatched junction bases: 5. The CDR3 protein is CASSFKTSGENTGELFF. The CDR3 nucleotides read TGTGCCAGCAGCTTTAAGACTAGCGGGGAAAACACCGGGGAGCTGTTTTTT.

This clonotype was detected a few times. The rearrangement links TRBV18 to TRBJ2-2; no clear D. V lost 4 bases to trimming and J lost 1 base, with 10 bases between them. There are 15 residues in the CDR3. Germline V gene lookup returns CDR1 KGHSH and CDR2 LQKENI. CDR3: CASSLTTGNTGELFF. The CDR3 coding sequence is TGTGCCAGCTCACTCACCACGGGGAACACCGGGGAGCTGTTTTTT.